Listed below are T cell receptor beta chains from one sample, sequenced in a study of graft-versus-host responses after intestinal transplantation. Profiled with immunoSEQ multiplex PCR; TCRdb holds only in-frame clones, not every one. The sample holds some 90,000 clones, 85% to 95% seen once. No antigen has been assigned to these receptors. The sequencing here drew on unstimulated CD8+ T cells sorted from spleen or lymph node cells, taken before intestinal transplant. Receptors originate from a human donor who received an intestinal transplant. The CDR3 runs from the conserved cysteine through the conserved F or W. D genes are given only for firm matches. Part of the rows lack a size; the others show once, few, many or a class for expanded clones.

-	TRBJ2-7	TRBV6-5	TRBD1	TGTGCCAGCAGTTACTCGATGACAGGGGGCAAGGACGAGCAGTACTTC	CASSYSMTGGKDEQYF
-	TRBJ2-3	TRBV15	-	TGTGCCACCAGCAGGGGGGATACTAGCACAGATACGCAGTATTTT	CATSRGDTSTDTQYF
once	TRBJ2-4	TRBV21-1	-	TGTGCCAGCAGCAAAGGGCGGCGGGAGCAGCTAGCCAAAAACATTCAGTACTTC	CASSKGRREQLAKNIQYF
-	TRBJ1-6	TRBV11-2	TRBD1	TGTGCCAGCAGCTTAGGACAGGGGCTCTCACCCCTCCACTTT	CASSLGQGLSPLHF
-	TRBJ2-7	TRBV19	TRBD2	TGTGCCAGTAGTATTCGCGGGGGTTACGAGCAGTACTTC	CASSIRGGYEQYF
-	TRBJ2-2	TRBV27	-	TGTGCCAGCAGCCGAGACGGCCAGGGGATGAACACCGGGGAGCTGTTTTTT	CASSRDGQGMNTGELFF
-	TRBJ2-2	TRBV6-1	-	TGTGCCAGCAGTGATCGGCCGGGAATCCACGGGGAGCTGTTTTTT	CASSDRPGIHGELFF
-	TRBJ2-1	TRBV30	-	TGTGCCTGGCAAACAAACAATGAGCAGTTCTTC	CAWQTNNEQFF
-	TRBJ1-2	TRBV29-1	-	TGCAGCGTTGCGGGAGGGGTGGTGCACTATGGCTACACCTTC	CSVAGGVVHYGYTF
-	TRBJ2-2	TRBV29-1	TRBD2	TGCAGCGTTGAGGGGACTAGCGGGGGCTCGGGCACCGGGGAGCTGTTTTTT	CSVEGTSGGSGTGELFF
-	TRBJ2-1	TRBV9	TRBD2	TGTGCCAGCAGCAATAGCGGGGGGGACTACAATGAGCAGTTCTTC	CASSNSGGDYNEQFF
-	TRBJ2-7	TRBV2	TRBD2	TGTGCCAGCAGGGAGCGGGGGGGCCAGGGGAACGAGCAGTACTTC	CASRERGGQGNEQYF
-	TRBJ2-7	TRBV6-5	TRBD1	TGTGCCAGCACCCCAGGGGGACACGAGCAGTACTTC	CASTPGGHEQYF
-	TRBJ2-5	TRBV6-5	-	TGTGCCAGCAGTCGTAGCGAGAACCAAGAGACCCAGTACTTC	CASSRSENQETQYF
-	TRBJ2-2	TRBV28	TRBD1	TGTGCCAGCAGTCACTTATCCGGGACAGGGGGCAAGGGCGGGGAGCTGTTTTTT	CASSHLSGTGGKGGELFF
-	TRBJ2-7	TRBV10-2	TRBD2	TGCGCCAGCAAAGGGACTAGCGGCTCCTACGAGCAGTACTTC	CASKGTSGSYEQYF
-	TRBJ2-7	TRBV11-2	-	TGTGCCAGCAGCTTAGGAAGGGGAGGACCCGGTGGGCAGTACTTC	CASSLGRGGPGGQYF
-	TRBJ2-1	TRBV2	-	TGTGCCAGCCGGGAAGGAATAGCGGATTACAATGAGCAGTTCTTC	CASREGIADYNEQFF
-	TRBJ2-5	TRBV7-9	TRBD1	TGTGCCAGCAGCCGGGACAGGGGATATGAGACCCAGTACTTC	CASSRDRGYETQYF
-	TRBJ1-2	TRBV6-5	TRBD1	TGTGCCAGCAGTTTATACGGACAGGGGTCCTATGGCTACACCTTC	CASSLYGQGSYGYTF
-	TRBJ2-1	TRBV4-1	-	TGCGCCAGCAGCCAAAAAACGATCAGCAATTACAATGAGCAGTTCTTC	CASSQKTISNYNEQFF
-	TRBJ2-1	TRBV6-5	TRBD1	TGTGCCAGCAGTTACTCGACAGGGGGGGAGCAGTTCTTC	CASSYSTGGEQFF
-	TRBJ2-3	TRBV9	-	TGTGCCAGCAGCGTAGATCCCAATACGCAGTATTTT	CASSVDPNTQYF